This TCR beta chain is drawn from a study of identical twins. Study-level results: Out-of-frame sharing of TCR alpha in monozygotic twins was underestimated by models. Carriage of fewer insertions was seen in abundant cord blood beta clonotypes, whereas memory repertoires showed none.

This clonotype was seen a single time. Its antigen remains unknown. TCRdb reprocessed the 5' RACE reads with MiXCR, giving one entry per CDR3 protein. Here the sample spans hundreds of thousands of distinct CDR3 sequences, over 15% being singletons. V dropped 5 bases and J dropped 6 bases, with 21 bases sitting between them. This CDR3 is built from 16 residues. These same data were also listed under a study on T cells expressing NK-cell markers. That investigation notes: With respect to HCMV, most of the eight sequenced donors were seropositive, and one was seronegative.

Sequenced input: PBMCs. This receptor was taken from a woman aged 18-29 years in good health. The chain is built from TRBV12-3 or TRBV12-4 and TRBJ2-3; D unresolved. CDR3 sequence reads: CASSPRRAVERDTQYF. The CDR3 DNA reads as TGTGCCAGCAGTCCCCGACGGGCAGTTGAAAGGGATACGCAGTATTTT.